Below, 12 T cell receptor beta chains from the same sample are listed, as sequenced in a study of OX40 agonist ivuxolimab in advanced cancers. This table comes from immunoSEQ multiplex PCR, and its TCRdb copy is limited to in-frame clones, with some not included. The sample lists around 22,000 clones, roughly 81% seen once, with roughly 29% in the top ten. Sequencing was performed on CD4+ or CD8+ T cells sorted from blood, taken in a trial of the OX40 agonist ivuxolimab. The source of these receptors is an adult with an advanced solid tumor such as melanoma, head and neck, liver or kidney cancer.

The gene calls are TRBV2 and TRBJ2-5; 10 bases map to TRBD1. The CDR3 contains 14 residues. Germline CDR1 SNHLY, CDR2 FYNNEI. With V trimmed by 7 bases and J by 5 bases, 7 bases remained unmatched. The CDR3 region is CASNPGTGAETQYF. DNA for the CDR3: TGTGCCAGCAATCCCGGGACAGGGGCCGAGACCCAGTACTTC.

This chain links TRBV7-6 with TRBJ2-5, with 7 bases matching TRBD2. V trimming: 6 bases; J trimming: 2 bases; junction bases outside the gene matches: 12. Germline-derived CDR1 and CDR2 are SGHVS and FNYEAQ. The CDR3 sequence is 16 residues long. The CDR3: CASRSSGLAEQETQYF. CDR3 coding DNA: TGTGCCAGCAGAAGCTCGGGGCTAGCGGAGCAAGAGACCCAGTACTTC.

The chain's CDR3 is CASSARQGGSYGYTF. DNA for the CDR3: TGTGCCAGTAGTGCCCGACAGGGGGGCAGCTATGGCTACACCTTC. The chain carries TRBV19 and TRBJ1-2; 9 nucleotides line up with TRBD1. Germline trimming cut 5 bases from V and 4 bases from J; bases unmatched to any gene: 8. The CDR3 extends over 15 amino acids. Germline lookup yields CDR1 LNHDA and CDR2 SQIVND (reference sequence).

This rearrangement joins TRBV27 to TRBJ2-1; D gene unclear. This CDR3 has 14 residues. Germline V gene data show CDR1 as MNHEY and CDR2 as SMNVEV (reference sequence). The V end lost 5 bases, the J end lost 2 bases, and 10 bases lay between the germline ends. The CDR3 protein is CASSRYAAYNEQFF. As DNA, the CDR3 is TGTGCCAGCAGTAGGTACGCGGCCTACAATGAGCAGTTCTTC.

The chain is built from TRBV27 and TRBJ1-6; D is possibly TRBD1 (5 bases). The CDR3 is made up of 13 amino acids. From germline, CDR1 is MNHEY and CDR2 SMNVEV (reference sequence). Deletions cut 5 bases from V and 7 bases from J, with 9 bases between. The CDR3 reads CASSRGVNSPLHF. The CDR3 bases are TGTGCCAGCAGTCGGGGGGTAAATTCACCCCTCCACTTT.

V gene TRBV5-5 combines with J gene TRBJ1-5; D is unresolved. This CDR3 has 14 amino acids. Germline V gives CDR1 SGHKS, CDR2 YYEKEE (reference sequence). Trimming left V 0 bases short and J 3 bases short, with 7 bases between. The DNA of the CDR3 is TGTGCCAGCAGCTTGGGGAAGTACAATCAGCCCCAGCATTTT. It specifies CASSLGKYNQPQHF.

This clone has more than one count but fewer than ten. Additional DNA sequences in this sample encode the identical CDR3. The chain uses TRBV15 and TRBJ1-5, with 9 bases matching TRBD1. The CDR3 is 16 residues long. CDR1 and CDR2 from the germline V gene are LNHNV and YYDKDF (reference sequence). Losses at the gene ends were 1 base for V and 0 bases for J; bases not matched to a gene: 1. CDR3 region: CATSRGTGDSNQPQHF. DNA for the CDR3: TGTGCCACCAGCAGAGGGACAGGGGATAGCAATCAGCCCCAGCATTTT.

On this clone itself: This same CDR3 is encoded by further DNA sequences in the sample. The chain couples TRBV28 to TRBJ2-7; D is unresolved. The CDR3 spans 12 residues. Germline assignment: CDR1 MDHEN and CDR2 SYDVKM. V lost 4 bases and J lost 3, with 7 bases in between. As DNA, the CDR3 is TGTGCCAGCAGTTACGGAGTCTACGAGCAGTACTTC. Translation gives CASSYGVYEQYF.

The chain joins TRBV9 to TRBJ2-7, with D possibly being TRBD2 (5 bases). CDR1 SGDLS and CDR2 YYNGEE come from the germline V gene. Trimming left V 1 base short and J 0 bases short, with 8 bases between. This CDR3 is 14 amino acids long. This chain's CDR3 is CASSVTGGSYEQYF. The CDR3 DNA reads TGTGCCAGCAGCGTAACCGGAGGCTCCTACGAGCAGTACTTC.

V is TRBV11-3 and J is TRBJ1-3; D is ambiguous. The germline CDR1 and CDR2 sequences are SGHNT and YENEEA. The CDR3 spans 12 residues. V was shortened by 0 bases and J by 4 bases, with 1 base between the two germline ends. The CDR3 region is CASSLEGNTIYF. The CDR3 coding sequence is TGTGCCAGCAGCTTAGAGGGAAACACCATATATTTT.

V gene TRBV15 combines with J gene TRBJ1-5, with a weak D call TRBD1 (5 bases). V was clipped by 5 bases and J by 8 bases, with 16 bases between them. This CDR3 spans 14 amino acids. Germline CDR1 is LNHNV and CDR2 is YYDKDF (reference sequence). The chain's CDR3 is CATSGDRGVKPQHF. The CDR3 region has the DNA TGTGCCACCAGCGGCGACAGAGGGGTGAAGCCCCAGCATTTT.

This chain uses TRBV2 with TRBJ1-1, with D maybe TRBD1 (5 bases). Trimming took off 3 bases at V and 1 base at J, with 15 bases between the two ends. Germline values: CDR1 SNHLY, CDR2 FYNNEI. CDR3 size: 16 residues. CDR3 nucleotide sequence: TGTGCCAGCAGTGACATAACTCAGGGAACGAACACTGAAGCTTTCTTT. This gives the protein CASSDITQGTNTEAFF.